The following is a T cell receptor beta chain sequence with its context. Its antigen is not known. This record comes from a study of T cells in Graves' hyperthyroidism and ophthalmopathy. Broader study findings: Within blood appeared most thyroid clonotypes that had expanded above 0.001. Median prediction lead before ophthalmopathy onset was around seven months with the model. Ophthalmopathy was distinguished from stable hyperthyroidism by 13 V-J signatures.

Germline V lookup: CDR1 SNHLY, CDR2 FYNNEI. The germline V and J ends were trimmed by 5 bases and 5 bases, with 13 bases remaining between them. CDR3 length: 13 amino acids. The PBMCs were taken from approximately 11 ml of fresh peripheral blood. From RNA transcripts, TCR beta CDR3 regions were amplified. First-round RT-PCR targeting the TCR CDR3 was performed with the HTBI primer set. TCRdb re-called the multiplex PCR reads through MiXCR, storing one row per CDR3 protein. The repertoire holds some 580,000 distinct CDR3 sequences, with about a sixth as singletons. The receptor was isolated from a woman aged 40 to 49 with Graves' ophthalmopathy. The V and J genes are TRBV2 and TRBJ2-7, with D possibly called TRBD1 or TRBD2 (5 bases each). The sample was blood. The CDR3 nucleotides are TGTGCCAGCAGTTACACCAGGGACCACGAGCAGTACTTC. This translates into CASSYTRDHEQYF. Combining the CDR3 with reference TRBV2 and TRBJ2-7 gives the whole variable domain EPEVTQTPSHQVTQMGQEVILRCVPISNHLYFYWYRQILGQKVEFLVSFYNNEISEKSEIFDDQFSVERPDGSNFTLKIRSTKLEDSAMYFCASSYTRDHEQYFGPGTRLTVT.